Listed below are T cell receptor beta chains from one sample, sequenced in a study of shared clonotypes between healthy human individuals. Measured with immunoSEQ multiplex PCR; TCRdb has only the in-frame clones, and not every one. The sample has 2.5 million or so clones; roughly nine tenths are singletons. Sequenced: naive CD4+ T cells sorted from blood. The receptors were gathered from a man aged 18 to 30 in good health. The CDR3 runs from the conserved cysteine through the conserved F or W. The D gene is left open where the match is weak. Clone sizes are given selectively: once, few, many, or a class where the clone is expanded.

TRBJ2-3 | TRBV29-1 | NA | NA | CSVVGPTRADTQYF | TGCAGCGTTGTGGGACCGACGCGGGCAGATACGCAGTATTTT
TRBJ1-3 | TRBV23-1 | NA | NA | CASTPGQFCSGNTIYF | TGCGCCAGCACCCCGGGGCAGTTTTGCTCTGGAAACACCATATATTTT
TRBJ2-5 | TRBV13 | NA | TRBD1 | CASSLGRPGGTAGETQYF | TGTGCCAGCAGCTTAGGCCGACCAGGGGGAACGGCTGGTGAGACCCAGTACTTC
TRBJ1-4 | TRBV5-1 | NA | NA | CASSTDSTNEKLFF | TGCGCCAGCAGCACGGACAGTACTAATGAAAAACTGTTTTTT
TRBJ1-6 | TRBV6-5 | NA | NA | CASRGDSPLHF | TGTGCCAGCAGGGGAGACTCACCCCTCCACTTT
TRBJ2-4 | TRBV5-4 | NA | NA | CASSSQGDLAKNIQYF | TGTGCCAGCAGCTCCCAAGGGGATCTAGCCAAAAACATTCAGTACTTC
TRBJ2-3 | TRBV5-1 | NA | TRBD2 | CASSMGLAGGTDTQYF | TGCGCCAGCAGCATGGGACTAGCGGGGGGTACAGATACGCAGTATTTT
TRBJ2-2 | TRBV7-6 | NA | TRBD2 | CASSLVLAGTGELFF | TGTGCCAGCAGCTTAGTACTAGCGGGTACCGGGGAGCTGTTTTTT
TRBJ2-7 | TRBV5-1 | NA | TRBD1 | CASSAGTAYEQYF | TGCGCCAGCAGCGCAGGGACAGCCTACGAGCAGTACTTC
TRBJ2-5 | TRBV12-5 | NA | TRBD1 | CASAGTGETQYF | TGTGCTAGTGCGGGGACAGGAGAGACCCAGTACTTC
TRBJ2-2 | TRBV23-1 | NA | NA | CASSPGFRFTGQLNTGELFF | TGCGCCAGCAGCCCCGGGTTCCGATTCACGGGCCAACTCAACACCGGGGAGCTGTTTTTT
TRBJ2-5 | TRBV29-1 | NA | NA | CSVGPRLSETQYF | TGCAGCGTTGGACCCCGACTGTCAGAGACCCAGTACTTC
TRBJ2-7 | TRBV6-1 | NA | TRBD1 | CASSAGTGPYEQYF | TGTGCCAGCAGCGCCGGGACAGGGCCCTACGAGCAGTACTTC
TRBJ1-3 | TRBV4-2 | NA | NA | CASSPGGSGAVDTIYF | TGTGCCAGCAGCCCGGGTGGGTCAGGGGCAGTTGACACCATATATTTT
TRBJ2-1 | TRBV30 | NA | TRBD2 | CAWSVSGGSWNEQFF | TGTGCCTGGAGTGTAAGCGGCGGGAGTTGGAATGAGCAGTTCTTC
TRBJ1-2 | TRBV5-1 | NA | NA | CASSLQVNYGYTF | TGCGCCAGCAGCTTGCAGGTGAACTATGGCTACACCTTC
TRBJ2-6 | TRBV19 | NA | NA | CASSIDRRRSGANVLTF | TGTGCCAGTAGTATTGACAGGCGGAGGTCTGGGGCCAACGTCCTGACTTTC
TRBJ2-2 | TRBV6-1 | NA | NA | CASSAVRGNTGELFF | TGTGCCAGCAGTGCTGTCCGGGGAAACACCGGGGAGCTGTTTTTT
TRBJ1-3 | TRBV2 | NA | TRBD1 | CASRETGAPGNTIYF | TGTGCCAGCAGGGAGACAGGGGCACCTGGAAACACCATATATTTT
TRBJ2-1 | TRBV5-4 | NA | TRBD2 | CASSPELAGGNEQFF | TGTGCCAGCAGCCCCGAGCTAGCGGGAGGCAATGAGCAGTTCTTC
TRBJ2-1 | TRBV28 | NA | NA | CASSLGLSSYNEQFF | TGTGCCAGCAGTTTAGGACTAAGCTCCTACAATGAGCAGTTCTTC
TRBJ1-4 | TRBV30 | few | NA | CAWSPSPNEKLFF | TGTGCCTGGAGCCCATCTCCCAATGAAAAACTGTTTTTT
TRBJ1-2 | TRBV9 | NA | NA | CASSVEGARGYTF | TGTGCCAGCAGCGTAGAAGGGGCGCGTGGCTACACCTTC
TRBJ1-2 | TRBV5-1 | NA | TRBD1 | CASSFPRDSLKSLIYGYTF | TGCGCCAGCAGCTTTCCCCGGGACAGTTTAAAATCCCTGATCTATGGCTACACCTTC
TRBJ2-4 | TRBV21-1 | NA | NA | CASSIPGAKNIQYF | TGTGCCAGCAGCATTCCGGGGGCCAAAAACATTCAGTACTTC
TRBJ2-7 | TRBV5-1 | NA | NA | CASSLDGNEQYF | TGCGCCAGCAGCTTGGATGGGAACGAGCAGTACTTC
TRBJ2-7 | TRBV30 | NA | NA | CAWSSSYEQYF | TGTGCCTGGAGTAGCAGCTACGAGCAGTACTTC
TRBJ1-2 | TRBV14 | NA | NA | CASSQVENYGYTF | TGTGCCAGCAGCCAAGTCGAGAACTATGGCTACACCTTC
TRBJ2-4 | TRBV21-1 | NA | NA | CASSTLDHQYF | TGTGCCAGCAGCACTCTTGACCATCAGTACTTC
TRBJ2-1 | TRBV2 | NA | NA | CASSEGGGTTLEQFF | TGTGCCAGCAGTGAGGGGGGGGGCACCACACTTGAGCAGTTCTTC
TRBJ2-6 | TRBV7-2 | NA | NA | CASSRQASGISGANVLTF | TGTGCCAGCAGCCGACAGGCTAGCGGAATCTCTGGGGCCAACGTCCTGACTTTC
TRBJ2-6 | TRBV2 | NA | TRBD1 | CASSIQGASLSGANVLTF | TGTGCCAGCAGTATACAGGGGGCCTCTCTCTCTGGGGCCAACGTCCTGACTTTC
TRBJ1-2 | TRBV6-5 | once | NA | CASSFGGGYGYTF | TGTGCCAGCAGTTTCGGCGGTGGCTATGGCTACACCTTC
TRBJ1-2 | TRBV9 | NA | TRBD1 | CASSLRTGALNYGYTF | TGTGCCAGCAGCCTCCGGACAGGTGCTCTTAACTATGGCTACACCTTC
TRBJ1-5 | TRBV7-3 | NA | NA | CASSLRPTGGFNQPQHF | TGTGCCAGCAGCTTACGCCCGACAGGAGGATTCAATCAGCCCCAGCATTTT
TRBJ2-1 | TRBV19 | NA | NA | CASKDGGKAYNEQFF | TGTGCCAGTAAAGATGGGGGCAAAGCCTACAATGAGCAGTTCTTC
TRBJ2-2 | TRBV5-4 | few | TRBD2 | CASSHGGLAGNTGELFF | TGTGCCAGCAGCCACGGAGGACTAGCGGGGAACACCGGGGAGCTGTTTTTT
TRBJ1-6 | TRBV11-2 | NA | NA | CASSFTGTALNSPLHF | TGTGCCAGCAGCTTCACCGGGACGGCGCTAAATTCACCCCTCCACTTT
TRBJ2-7 | TRBV6-6 | NA | NA | CASSMRQNYEQYF | TGTGCCAGCAGCATGCGACAGAACTACGAGCAGTACTTC
TRBJ1-2 | TRBV6-6 | NA | NA | CASSYSHGGYGYTF | TGTGCCAGCAGTTACTCGCACGGCGGCTATGGCTACACCTTC
TRBJ1-3 | TRBV5-1 | NA | NA | CASSGGSSGNTIYF | TGCGCCAGCAGTGGGGGTTCTTCTGGAAACACCATATATTTT
TRBJ2-6 | TRBV5-4 | NA | NA | CASSWGSSGANVLTF | TGTGCCAGCAGCTGGGGGAGCTCTGGGGCCAACGTCCTGACTTTC
TRBJ2-1 | TRBV6-6 | once | TRBD1 | CASSYVQGVNNEQFF | TGTGCCAGCAGTTACGTACAGGGGGTTAACAATGAGCAGTTCTTC
TRBJ1-1 | TRBV11-3 | NA | NA | CASSLGGQPDTEAFF | TGTGCCAGCAGCTTAGGCGGACAGCCGGACACTGAAGCTTTCTTT
TRBJ1-2 | TRBV11-2 | NA | NA | CASRTPVLGYTF | TGTGCCAGCCGCACCCCGGTACTAGGCTACACCTTC
TRBJ1-6 | TRBV19 | NA | NA | CASSITGIDSPLHF | TGTGCCAGTAGTATTACAGGGATCGACTCACCCCTCCACTTT
TRBJ1-5 | TRBV21-1 | once | NA | CASSARWNQPQHF | TGTGCCAGCAGTGCTCGGTGGAATCAGCCCCAGCATTTT